These 5 T cell receptor beta chains were all obtained from the same sample, sequenced in a study of cytomegalovirus exposure and HLA in healthy donors. The PCR ran on 60 Vbeta and 13 Jbeta primers. Sequencing was performed with immunoSEQ multiplex PCR; in TCRdb, only in-frame clones are kept and a portion is missing. The table records 110,000 or so clones, about 83% of them present only once. The source material was PBMCs. The source of these receptors is a man in his late teens or twenties in good health and CMV-seronegative.

The chain recombines TRBV28 with TRBJ2-5, with D possibly being TRBD2 (5 bases). Germline V gives CDR1 MDHEN, CDR2 SYDVKM. V was clipped by 5 bases and J by 5 bases, with 18 bases between them. This CDR3 contains 15 residues. This CDR3 reads CASSLQSRDWETQYF. The CDR3 DNA sequence: TGTGCCAGCAGTCTACAGAGCCGGGATTGGGAGACCCAGTACTTC.

This clone was observed a few times. J is TRBJ2-4 and V is TRBV2; maybe TRBD2 (6 bases). Germline V gives CDR1 SNHLY, CDR2 FYNNEI. V was clipped by 6 bases and J by 6 bases, with 15 bases between them. CDR3 size: 14 residues. The chain's CDR3 is CASSSMGGGNIQYF. The DNA for the CDR3 is TGTGCCAGCAGCTCCATGGGAGGAGGAAACATTCAGTACTTC. Full variable domain (missing parts from reference TRBV2 and TRBJ2-4): EPEVTQTPSHQVTQMGQEVILRCVPISNHLYFYWYRQILGQKVEFLVSFYNNEISEKSEIFDDQFSVERPDGSNFTLKIRSTKLEDSAMYFCASSSMGGGNIQYFGAGTRLSVL.

The rearrangement uses TRBV19 and TRBJ2-3; tentative D call: TRBD1 (6 bases). Germline-derived CDR1 and CDR2 are LNHDA and SQIVND (reference sequence). This CDR3 contains 15 residues. V was shortened by 4 bases and J by 8 bases, with 19 bases between the two germline ends. The CDR3 bases are TGTGCCAGTAGTACCCTAGAATTGACAGGACTTACGCAGTATTTT. Its protein product is CASSTLELTGLTQYF.

The V call is TRBV27, the J call TRBJ2-3; unclear D gene. Trimming stripped 0 bases from V and 3 bases from J, with 7 bases between. The CDR3 runs 14 residues. The germline gives CDR1 MNHEY, CDR2 SMNVEV (reference sequence). The CDR3 DNA reads TGTGCCAGCAGTTTATCTCTAGTTACAGATACGCAGTATTTT. It encodes CASSLSLVTDTQYF.

In its sample, this clone was seen a few times. The chain uses TRBV6-1 and TRBJ2-7; D might be TRBD1 (6 bases). Per germline, CDR1 MNHNS and CDR2 SASEGT. The V gene lost 4 bases and the J gene lost 0 bases, with 22 bases spanning the gap. This CDR3 is 18 amino acids long. This chain's CDR3 is CASSGPTYPGQPSYEQYF. In nucleotides, the CDR3 is TGTGCCAGCAGTGGCCCCACATATCCGGGACAACCCTCCTACGAGCAGTACTTC.